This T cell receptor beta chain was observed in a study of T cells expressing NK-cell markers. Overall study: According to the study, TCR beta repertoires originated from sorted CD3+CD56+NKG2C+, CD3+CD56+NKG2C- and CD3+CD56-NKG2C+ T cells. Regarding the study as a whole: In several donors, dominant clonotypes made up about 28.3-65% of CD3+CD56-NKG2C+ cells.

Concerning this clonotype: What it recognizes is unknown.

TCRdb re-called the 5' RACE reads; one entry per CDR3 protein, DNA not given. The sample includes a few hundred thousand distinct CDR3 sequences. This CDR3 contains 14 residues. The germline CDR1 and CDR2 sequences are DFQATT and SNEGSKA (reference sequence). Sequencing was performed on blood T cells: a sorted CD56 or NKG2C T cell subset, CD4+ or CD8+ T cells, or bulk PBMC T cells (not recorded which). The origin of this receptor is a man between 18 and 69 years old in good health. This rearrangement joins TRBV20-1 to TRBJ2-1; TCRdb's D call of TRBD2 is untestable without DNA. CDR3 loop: CSARPGLAIYEQFF.